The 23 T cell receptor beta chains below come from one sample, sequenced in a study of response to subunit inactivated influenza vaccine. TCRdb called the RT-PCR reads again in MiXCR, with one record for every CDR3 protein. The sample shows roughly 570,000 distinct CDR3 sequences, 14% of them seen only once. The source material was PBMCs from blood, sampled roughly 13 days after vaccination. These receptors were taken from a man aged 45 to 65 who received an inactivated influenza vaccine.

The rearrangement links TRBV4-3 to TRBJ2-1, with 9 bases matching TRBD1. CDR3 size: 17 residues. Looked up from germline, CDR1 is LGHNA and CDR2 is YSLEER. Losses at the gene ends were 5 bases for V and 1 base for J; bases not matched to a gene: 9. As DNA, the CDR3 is TGCGCCAGCAGCTTCTCCCCCGGGACAGGGTCCTACAATGAGCAGTTCTTC. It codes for CASSFSPGTGSYNEQFF.

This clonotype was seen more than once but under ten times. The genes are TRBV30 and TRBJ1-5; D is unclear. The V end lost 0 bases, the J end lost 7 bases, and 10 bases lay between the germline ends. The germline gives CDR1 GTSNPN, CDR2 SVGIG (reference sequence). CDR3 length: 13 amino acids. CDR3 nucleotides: TGTGCCTGGAGTGTACGGCAGGAACAGCCCCAGCATTTT. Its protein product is CAWSVRQEQPQHF.

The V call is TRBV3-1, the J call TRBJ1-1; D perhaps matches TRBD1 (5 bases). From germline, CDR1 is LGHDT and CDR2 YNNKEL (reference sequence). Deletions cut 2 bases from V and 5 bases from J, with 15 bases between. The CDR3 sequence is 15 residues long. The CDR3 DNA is TGTGCCAGCAGCCAATTACAGCAGGGTGGGACTGAAGCTTTCTTT. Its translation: CASSQLQQGGTEAFF. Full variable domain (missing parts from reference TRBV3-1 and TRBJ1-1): DTAVSQTPKYLVTQMGNDKSIKCEQNLGHDTMYWYKQDSKKFLKIMFSYNNKELIINETVPNRFSPKSPDKAHLNLHINSLELGDSAVYFCASSQLQQGGTEAFFGQGTRLTVV.

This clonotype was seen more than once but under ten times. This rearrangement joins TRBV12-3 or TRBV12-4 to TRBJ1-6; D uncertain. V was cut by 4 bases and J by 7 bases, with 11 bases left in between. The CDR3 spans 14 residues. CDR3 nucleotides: TGTGCCAGCAGTTCTGGTTTAGGGAATTCACCCCTCCACTTT. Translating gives CASSSGLGNSPLHF.

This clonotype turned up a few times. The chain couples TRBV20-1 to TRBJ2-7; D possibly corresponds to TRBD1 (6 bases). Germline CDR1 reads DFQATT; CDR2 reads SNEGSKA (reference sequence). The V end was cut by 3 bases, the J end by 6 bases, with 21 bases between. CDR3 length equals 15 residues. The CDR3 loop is CSARGRRTQGSEQYF. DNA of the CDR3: TGCAGTGCTAGGGGTCGGCGGACACAGGGATCCGAGCAGTACTTC.

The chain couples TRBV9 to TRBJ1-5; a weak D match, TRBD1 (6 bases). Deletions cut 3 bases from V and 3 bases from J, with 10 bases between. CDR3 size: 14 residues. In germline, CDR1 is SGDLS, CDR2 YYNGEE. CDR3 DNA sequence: TGTGCCAGCAGCGCGGGGGCCACCAATCAGCCCCAGCATTTT. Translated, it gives CASSAGATNQPQHF.

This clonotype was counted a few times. The CDR3 DNA sequence: TGCGCCAGCAGCCAATATTCAGGCAGGGGGGCGAACACTGAAGCTTTCTTT. Its translation: CASSQYSGRGANTEAFF. The rearrangement links TRBV4-3 to TRBJ1-1; TRBD1 matches at 7 bases. CDR3 size: 17 residues. Germline CDR1 reads LGHNA; CDR2 reads YSLEER. The V gene end was trimmed by 2 bases and the J gene end by 1 base; junction bases not matched to a gene: 10.

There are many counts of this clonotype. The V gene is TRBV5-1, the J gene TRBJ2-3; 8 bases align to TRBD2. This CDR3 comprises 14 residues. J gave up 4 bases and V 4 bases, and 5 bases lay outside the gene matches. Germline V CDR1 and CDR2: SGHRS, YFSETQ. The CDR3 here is CASSKGLAPDTQYF. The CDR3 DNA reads TGCGCCAGCAGCAAAGGACTAGCCCCAGATACGCAGTATTTT. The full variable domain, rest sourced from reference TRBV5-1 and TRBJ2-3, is KAGVTQTPRYLIKTRGQQVTLSCSPISGHRSVSWYQQTPGQGLQFLFEYFSETQRNKGNFPGRFSGRQFSNSRSEMNVSTLELGDSALYLCASSKGLAPDTQYFGPGTRLTVL.

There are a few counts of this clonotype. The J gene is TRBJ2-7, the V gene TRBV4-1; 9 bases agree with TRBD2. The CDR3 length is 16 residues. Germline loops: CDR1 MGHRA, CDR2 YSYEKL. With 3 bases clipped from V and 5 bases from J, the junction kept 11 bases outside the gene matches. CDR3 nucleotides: TGCGCCAGCAGCCAGGTAGGGGCGGGGGGGCGAGACGAGCAGTACTTC. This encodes CASSQVGAGGRDEQYF.

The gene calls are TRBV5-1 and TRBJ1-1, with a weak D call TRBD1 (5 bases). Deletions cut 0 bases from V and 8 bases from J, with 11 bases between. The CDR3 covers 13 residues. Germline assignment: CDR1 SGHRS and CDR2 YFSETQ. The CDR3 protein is CASSLVGAGEAFF. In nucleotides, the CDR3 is TGCGCCAGCAGCTTGGTTGGGGCTGGCGAAGCTTTCTTT.

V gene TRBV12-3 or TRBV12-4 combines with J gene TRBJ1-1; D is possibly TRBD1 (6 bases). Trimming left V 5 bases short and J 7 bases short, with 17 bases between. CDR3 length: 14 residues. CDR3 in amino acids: CASSPHGGRDEAFF. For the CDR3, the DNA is TGTGCCAGCAGTCCCCACGGGGGGCGGGATGAAGCTTTCTTT.

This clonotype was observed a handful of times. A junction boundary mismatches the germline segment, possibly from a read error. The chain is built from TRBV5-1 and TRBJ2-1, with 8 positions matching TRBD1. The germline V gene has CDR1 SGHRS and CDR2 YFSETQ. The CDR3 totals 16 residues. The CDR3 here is CASSLVGTGPYDEQFF. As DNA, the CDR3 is TGCGCCAGCAGCTTGGTCGGGACAGGCCCCTACGATGAGCAGTTCTTC.

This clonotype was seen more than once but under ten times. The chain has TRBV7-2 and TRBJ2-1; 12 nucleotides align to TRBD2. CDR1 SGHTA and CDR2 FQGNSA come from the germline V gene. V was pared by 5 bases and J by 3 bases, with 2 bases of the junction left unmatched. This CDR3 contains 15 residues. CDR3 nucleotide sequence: TGTGCCAGCAGCCCTAGCGGGAGGGTCTACAATGAGCAGTTCTTC. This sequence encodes CASSPSGRVYNEQFF.

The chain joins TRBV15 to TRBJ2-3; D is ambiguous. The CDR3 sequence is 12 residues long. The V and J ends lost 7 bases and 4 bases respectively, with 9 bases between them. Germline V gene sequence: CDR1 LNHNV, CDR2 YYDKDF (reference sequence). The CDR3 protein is CATMNFADTQYF. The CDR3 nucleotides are TGTGCCACCATGAATTTTGCAGATACGCAGTATTTT.

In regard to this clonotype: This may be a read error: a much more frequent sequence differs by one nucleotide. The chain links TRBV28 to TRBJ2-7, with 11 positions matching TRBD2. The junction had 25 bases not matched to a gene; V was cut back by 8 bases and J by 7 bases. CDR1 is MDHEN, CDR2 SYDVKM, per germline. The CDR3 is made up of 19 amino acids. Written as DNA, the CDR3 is TGTGCCAGCCTTCCGGGACTAGCGGATCCTTCTCTTAGGGCGGGGGAGCAGTACTTC. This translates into CASLPGLADPSLRAGEQYF.

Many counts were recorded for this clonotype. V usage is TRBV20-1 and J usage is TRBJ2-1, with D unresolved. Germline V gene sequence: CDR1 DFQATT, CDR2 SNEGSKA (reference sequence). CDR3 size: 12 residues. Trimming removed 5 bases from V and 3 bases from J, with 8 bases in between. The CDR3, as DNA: TGCAGTGCTCGTCCGAGCTACAATGAGCAGTTCTTC. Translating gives CSARPSYNEQFF.

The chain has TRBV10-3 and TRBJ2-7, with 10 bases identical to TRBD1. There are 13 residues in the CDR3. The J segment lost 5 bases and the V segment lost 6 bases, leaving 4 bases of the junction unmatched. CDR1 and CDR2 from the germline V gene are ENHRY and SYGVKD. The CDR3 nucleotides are TGTGCCATCAGCGGGACAGGGGCCAACGAGCAGTACTTC. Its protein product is CAISGTGANEQYF.

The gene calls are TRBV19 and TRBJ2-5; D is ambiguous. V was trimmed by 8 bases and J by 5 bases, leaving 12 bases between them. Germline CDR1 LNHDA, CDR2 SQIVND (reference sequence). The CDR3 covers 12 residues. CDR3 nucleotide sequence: TGTGCCAGTCAAAGGGTTCGGGAGACCCAGTACTTC. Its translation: CASQRVRETQYF.

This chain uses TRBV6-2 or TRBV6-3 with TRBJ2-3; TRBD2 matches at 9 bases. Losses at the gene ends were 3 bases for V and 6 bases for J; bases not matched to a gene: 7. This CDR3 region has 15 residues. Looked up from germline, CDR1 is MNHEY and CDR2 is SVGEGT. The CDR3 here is CASSYQAGGRDTQYF. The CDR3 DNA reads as TGTGCCAGCAGTTATCAAGCGGGAGGAAGGGATACGCAGTATTTT.

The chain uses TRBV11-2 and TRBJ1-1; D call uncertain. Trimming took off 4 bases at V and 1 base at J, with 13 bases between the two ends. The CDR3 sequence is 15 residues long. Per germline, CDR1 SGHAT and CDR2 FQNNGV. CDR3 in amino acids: CASSSQGSPNTEAFF. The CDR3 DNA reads TGTGCCAGCAGCTCACAAGGGTCGCCGAACACTGAAGCTTTCTTT.

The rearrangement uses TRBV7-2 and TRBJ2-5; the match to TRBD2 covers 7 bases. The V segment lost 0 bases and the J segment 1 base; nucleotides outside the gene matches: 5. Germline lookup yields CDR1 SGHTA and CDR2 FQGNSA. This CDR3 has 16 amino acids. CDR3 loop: CASSLATGLLQETQYF. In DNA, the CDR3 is TGTGCCAGCAGCTTAGCGACGGGACTACTCCAAGAGACCCAGTACTTC.

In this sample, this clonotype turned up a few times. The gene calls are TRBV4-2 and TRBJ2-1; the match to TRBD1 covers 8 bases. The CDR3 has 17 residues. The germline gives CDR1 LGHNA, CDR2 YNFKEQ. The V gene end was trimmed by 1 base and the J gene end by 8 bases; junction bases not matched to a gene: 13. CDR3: CASSQGWSRGLPDEQFF. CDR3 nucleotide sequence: TGTGCCAGCAGCCAAGGGTGGAGCAGGGGGCTGCCCGATGAGCAGTTCTTC.

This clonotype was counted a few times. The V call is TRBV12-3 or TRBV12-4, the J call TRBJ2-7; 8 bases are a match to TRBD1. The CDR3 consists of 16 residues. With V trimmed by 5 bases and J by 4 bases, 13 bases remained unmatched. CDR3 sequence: CASSPKTGTGGYEQYF. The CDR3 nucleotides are TGTGCCAGCAGTCCAAAAACCGGGACAGGAGGATACGAGCAGTACTTC.